This T cell receptor (beta chain) derives from a study of blood T cell repertoires in COVID-19. Study-level information: The United States, Italy and Spain were the sources of the acute and convalescent COVID-19 samples.

The germline V gene has CDR1 GTSNPN and CDR2 SVGIG (reference sequence). The CDR3 loop spans 14 amino acids. Trimming shortened V by 2 bases and J by 4 bases, and 12 bases separated the two germline ends. In the study's own analysis: How many nucleated cells were present was estimated from reference gene primer amplification. Produced via immunoSEQ multiplex PCR; TCRdb's table is partial and in-frame only. V, J and clone size are those of that table, while D and trimming were read from the DNA. The sample contains about 25,000 clones, about 86% of which appear only once. This TCR came from a man in his 70s with acute or convalescent COVID-19. Sequencing was performed on peripheral blood. J is TRBJ1-5 and V is TRBV30; maybe TRBD1 (5 bases). The CDR3 DNA sequence: TGTGCCTGGAGTATGGGGCTTAATAATCAGCCCCAGCATTTT. Translating gives CAWSMGLNNQPQHF.